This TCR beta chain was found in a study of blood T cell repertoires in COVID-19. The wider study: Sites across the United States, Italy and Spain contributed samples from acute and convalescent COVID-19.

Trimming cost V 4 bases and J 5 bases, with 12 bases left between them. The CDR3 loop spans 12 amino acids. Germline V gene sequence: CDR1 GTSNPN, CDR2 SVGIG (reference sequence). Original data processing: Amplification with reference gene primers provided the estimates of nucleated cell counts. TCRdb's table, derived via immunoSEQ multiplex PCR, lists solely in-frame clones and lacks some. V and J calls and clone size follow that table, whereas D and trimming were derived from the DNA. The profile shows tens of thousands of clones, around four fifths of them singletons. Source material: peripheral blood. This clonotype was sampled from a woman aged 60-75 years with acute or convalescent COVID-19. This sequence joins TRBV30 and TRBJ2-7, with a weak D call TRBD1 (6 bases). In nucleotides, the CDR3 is TGTGCCTGGACAGGGGCTCTGCACGAGCAGTACTTC. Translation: CAWTGALHEQYF.